One sample yielded the 32 T cell receptor beta chains listed below, sequenced in a study of T-cell memory formation after mild COVID-19. TCRdb itself ran the 5' RACE reads through MiXCR, one entry per CDR3 protein. The data hold hundreds of thousands of distinct CDR3 sequences, with about 16% observed a single time. The sequencing sample was made of PBMCs or a T cell subset sorted from them (not recorded which). The receptors originated from a man aged 18 to 29 who had mild COVID-19 (a few samples of this study predate the infection). Cell type and time point are not known.

V gene TRBV27 combines with J gene TRBJ2-5; 7 bases agree with TRBD2. Germline CDR1 and CDR2: MNHEY and SMNVEV (reference sequence). The V and J ends lost 6 bases and 9 bases, in that order; junction bases with no gene match: 13. The CDR3 length is 14 residues. CDR3 region: CASRIGLVFGAQYF. The CDR3 DNA reads as TGTGCCAGCAGAATCGGACTAGTCTTTGGTGCCCAGTACTTC.

A few counts support this clonotype. The chain uses TRBV5-5 and TRBJ2-5; D could derive from TRBD1 or TRBD2 (5 bases each). Trimming stripped 4 bases from V and 0 bases from J, with 13 bases between. Germline V CDR1 and CDR2: SGHKS, YYEKEE (reference sequence). CDR3 length: 15 residues. CDR3 bases: TGTGCCAGCAGCCCTACGGGACGGAACCAAGAGACCCAGTACTTC. Translated: CASSPTGRNQETQYF.

This chain connects TRBV6-2 or TRBV6-3 to TRBJ2-3; D unclear. The CDR3 has 14 amino acids. V was cut by 2 bases and J by 6 bases, with 12 bases left in between. Germline CDR1 is MNHEY and CDR2 is SVGEGT. The CDR3 loop is CASSYAGRRDTQYF. The CDR3 region has the DNA TGTGCCAGCAGTTACGCCGGTCGCCGGGATACGCAGTATTTT.

This clonotype was counted a few times. The chain uses TRBV18 and TRBJ1-1, with D maybe TRBD1 (6 bases). Trimming cost V 3 bases and J 5 bases, with 13 bases left between them. Germline V gene data show CDR1 as KGHSH and CDR2 as LQKENI. The CDR3 spans 14 residues. CDR3 nucleotide sequence: TGTGCCAGCTCACCGGGGGGGCATAGTACTGAAGCTTTCTTT. Its translation: CASSPGGHSTEAFF.

There are a few counts of this clonotype. This chain links TRBV6-5 with TRBJ2-1; D is undetermined. Germline lookup yields CDR1 MNHEY and CDR2 SVGAGI. The V and J ends lost 7 bases and 0 bases respectively, with 16 bases between them. There are 16 residues in the CDR3. The CDR3 is CASKVAWPSSYNEQFF. The CDR3 DNA reads TGTGCCAGCAAAGTAGCCTGGCCCAGCTCCTACAATGAGCAGTTCTTC.

This clonotype was observed a few times. Its ends do not fully match the called genes, so a read error is possible. The rearrangement uses TRBV7-7 and TRBJ1-5, with D possibly matching TRBD1 (6 bases). CDR3 length equals 15 residues. Per the germline V gene, CDR1 is SSHAT and CDR2 is FNYEAQ (reference sequence). The CDR3 bases are TGTGCTAGCAGCTTATTGGGGGCAGGGGTAATGGCCCAGCATTTT. This gives the protein CASSLLGAGVMAQHF.

This chain joins TRBV12-5 and TRBJ1-5, with 8 bases aligning to TRBD1. The trim removed 9 bases at V and 2 bases at J, leaving 3 bases unmatched. Germline V gene data show CDR1 as LGHNT and CDR2 as FRNRAP. The CDR3 is 13 amino acids. The CDR3: CASKDRGNQPQHF. CDR3 DNA sequence: TGTGCTAGCAAGGACAGGGGCAATCAGCCCCAGCATTTT. Filled out from reference TRBV12-5 and TRBJ1-5, the complete variable domain reads DARVTQTPRHKVTEMGQEVTMRCQPILGHNTVFWYRQTMMQGLELLAYFRNRAPLDDSGMPKDRFSAEMPDATLATLKIQPSEPRDSAVYFCASKDRGNQPQHFGDGTRLSIL.

This rearrangement joins TRBV20-1 to TRBJ2-1; D not certain. Germline CDR1 reads DFQATT; CDR2 reads SNEGSKA (reference sequence). Between the trimmed V and J ends, which lost 6 bases and 1 base, there was a span of 16 bases. The CDR3 totals 15 residues. The chain's CDR3 is CSATKTSGSYNEQFF. The DNA for the CDR3 is TGCAGTGCCACTAAGACTTCTGGATCCTACAATGAGCAGTTCTTC.

The chain combines TRBV6-5 with TRBJ2-2, with D uncertain. Germline values: CDR1 MNHEY, CDR2 SVGAGI. Trimming left V 7 bases short and J 5 bases short, with 5 bases between. This CDR3 region has 11 residues. The CDR3 DNA is TGTGCCAGCACTGGTACCGGGGAGCTGTTTTTT. This encodes CASTGTGELFF.

This clonotype showed up just a few times. The V call is TRBV5-4, the J call TRBJ2-5; TRBD2 matches 12 bases. This CDR3 region has 15 residues. Germline loops: CDR1 SGHNT, CDR2 YYREEE (reference sequence). The J segment lost 1 base and the V segment lost 4 bases, leaving 2 bases of the junction unmatched. CDR3 loop: CASSPTSGSQETQYF. The CDR3 DNA follows: TGTGCCAGCAGCCCGACTAGCGGGAGCCAAGAGACCCAGTACTTC.

This clonotype was recorded only once. The rearrangement joins TRBV9 to TRBJ1-1; D is perhaps TRBD1 (6 bases). V was shortened by 3 bases and J by 0 bases, with 12 bases between the two germline ends. This CDR3 is 15 amino acids long. The germline gives CDR1 SGDLS, CDR2 YYNGEE. CDR3 amino acids: CASSEGGNLNTEAFF. CDR3 sequence (DNA): TGTGCCAGCAGCGAGGGGGGGAATTTGAACACTGAAGCTTTCTTT.

V is TRBV18 and J is TRBJ2-1; 9 bases map to TRBD1. Trimming took 5 bases from V and 4 from J; bases not matched to a gene: 9. The CDR3 extends over 16 amino acids. Germline CDR1 is KGHSH and CDR2 is LQKENI. CDR3 sequence reads: CASSNVPGQGYNEQFF. For the CDR3, the DNA is TGTGCCAGCTCAAACGTTCCGGGACAGGGTTACAATGAGCAGTTCTTC.

This chain joins TRBV20-1 and TRBJ2-2; D may be TRBD2 (5 bases). CDR1 is DFQATT and CDR2 is SNEGSKA in the germline V gene (reference sequence). V lost 3 bases and J lost 5, with 13 bases in between. The CDR3 runs to 14 residues. The DNA of the CDR3 is TGCAGTGCTAGTCACGGGGAGAGAACCGGGGAGCTGTTTTTT. This gives the protein CSASHGERTGELFF.

This clonotype showed up many times. The chain employs TRBV6-2 or TRBV6-3 and TRBJ2-2; the D is unclear. Trimming took off 0 bases at V and 3 bases at J, with 8 bases between the two ends. The CDR3 sequence is 15 residues long. Germline CDR1 reads MNHEY; CDR2 reads SVGEGT. The CDR3 loop is CASSYSKRDTGELFF. The CDR3 coding sequence is TGTGCCAGCAGTTACTCGAAAAGGGACACCGGGGAGCTGTTTTTT.

This clonotype turned up a few times. The rearrangement joins TRBV5-1 to TRBJ2-7; D remains unclear. CDR1 is SGHRS, CDR2 YFSETQ, per germline. Trimming stripped 3 bases from V and 2 bases from J, with 9 bases between. The CDR3 extends over 13 amino acids. The CDR3 DNA sequence: TGCGCCAGCAGCTCTCCTGTGACCTACGAGCAGTACGTC. Amino acids: CASSSPVTYEQYV.

This clonotype was counted a few times. This chain links TRBV12-3 or TRBV12-4 with TRBJ1-1, with D perhaps matching TRBD1 (5 bases). This CDR3 has 14 amino acids. V dropped 6 bases and J dropped 4 bases, with 15 bases sitting between them. DNA of the CDR3: TGTGCCAGCAGCCTTGTGCTTGGGGGCACTGAAGCTTTCTTT. It yields the protein CASSLVLGGTEAFF.

V gene TRBV5-4 combines with J gene TRBJ2-3, with a weak D call TRBD1 (6 bases). V was cut by 4 bases and J by 3 bases, with 18 bases left in between. The germline gives CDR1 SGHNT, CDR2 YYREEE (reference sequence). The CDR3 consists of 16 residues. The CDR3 DNA is TGTGCCAGCAGCCTGGTGGGGACAACCGCTACAGATACGCAGTATTTT. Translation: CASSLVGTTATDTQYF.

The gene calls are TRBV30 and TRBJ2-7; 8 bases line up with TRBD1. In germline, CDR1 is GTSNPN, CDR2 SVGIG (reference sequence). This CDR3 has 13 residues. V was pared by 0 bases and J by 3 bases, with 1 base of the junction left unmatched. The CDR3 DNA reads as TGTGCCTGGAGTGTAGACAGGGGCTACGAGCAGTACTTC. This sequence encodes CAWSVDRGYEQYF.

The chain couples TRBV10-3 to TRBJ2-7, with TRBD1 matching over 7 bases. J gave up 6 bases and V 3 bases, and 5 bases lay outside the gene matches. The CDR3 loop spans 13 amino acids. The germline V gene has CDR1 ENHRY and CDR2 SYGVKD. CDR3 bases: TGTGCCATCAGTGAATACAGGGGAAGCGAGCAGTACGTC. Amino acids: CAISEYRGSEQYV.

In this sample, this clonotype turned up a few times. The V gene is TRBV20-1, the J gene TRBJ1-2; D unresolved. There are 14 residues in the CDR3. Germline V gene sequence: CDR1 DFQATT, CDR2 SNEGSKA (reference sequence). The germline V and J ends were trimmed by 0 bases and 4 bases, with 12 bases remaining between them. This CDR3 reads CSARDLHSIYGYTF. Written as DNA, the CDR3 is TGCAGTGCTAGAGATCTCCACAGCATCTATGGCTACACCTTC.

The chain uses TRBV5-1 and TRBJ1-3; 7 bases map to TRBD1. The CDR3 contains 14 residues. Germline trimming cut 4 bases from V and 2 bases from J; bases unmatched to any gene: 3. Germline V gene sequence: CDR1 SGHRS, CDR2 YFSETQ. CDR3: CASSQTGAGNTIYF. The CDR3 DNA sequence: TGCGCCAGCAGCCAAACAGGGGCTGGAAACACCATATATTTT.

The chain carries TRBV4-3 and TRBJ2-5; tentatively, D is TRBD1 (6 bases). Germline lookup yields CDR1 LGHNA and CDR2 YSLEER. V lost 1 base to trimming and J lost 4 bases, with 16 bases between them. There are 16 residues in the CDR3. CDR3 sequence: CASSQVWARQAETQYF. CDR3 nucleotide sequence: TGCGCCAGCAGCCAAGTTTGGGCCCGACAGGCAGAGACCCAGTACTTC.

This clonotype was counted between two and nine times. The chain uses TRBV12-5 and TRBJ2-6; TRBD2 might be the D (5 bases). In germline, CDR1 is LGHNT, CDR2 FRNRAP. The CDR3 covers 16 residues. V was shortened by 0 bases and J by 4 bases, with 10 bases between the two germline ends. Here the CDR3 reads CASGLVVGSGANVLTF. For the CDR3, the DNA is TGTGCTAGTGGTTTGGTAGTAGGGAGCGGGGCCAACGTCCTGACTTTC.

J is TRBJ1-3 and V is TRBV7-2; D gene uncertain. Per germline, CDR1 SGHTA and CDR2 FQGNSA. Trimming removed 4 bases at V and 2 bases at J, with 12 bases between. This CDR3 region has 15 residues. The CDR3 nucleotides are TGTGCCAGCAGCTCGGGGAGGAGGGCTGGAAACACCATATATTTT. It codes for CASSSGRRAGNTIYF.

The sample holds a few counts of this clonotype. The chain joins TRBV3-1 to TRBJ1-3; D remains unclear. Germline lookup yields CDR1 LGHDT and CDR2 YNNKEL (reference sequence). Trimming took off 4 bases at V and 0 bases at J, with 4 bases between the two ends. The CDR3 is 13 amino acids. CDR3 nucleotide sequence: TGTGCCAGCAGCCCTGCCTCTGGAAACACCATATATTTT. The encoded protein is CASSPASGNTIYF.

Many counts were recorded for this clonotype. This chain links TRBV12-3 or TRBV12-4 with TRBJ2-7, with 8 bases identical to TRBD1. CDR3 length: 12 amino acids. Trimming cost V 5 bases and J 7 bases; bases outside gene matches: 4. The CDR3 DNA follows: TGTGCCAGCAGTGCAGGGGGCCGGGAGCAGTACTTC. The encoded protein is CASSAGGREQYF.

V gene TRBV24-1 combines with J gene TRBJ2-1; no definite D call. The CDR3 is made up of 14 amino acids. Trimming pared 4 bases from V and 5 bases from J, leaving 11 bases between. CDR1 and CDR2 (germline): KGHDR, SFDVKD. This chain's CDR3 is CATSDISGNNEQFF. In DNA, the CDR3 is TGTGCCACCAGTGACATATCCGGAAACAATGAGCAGTTCTTC.

This chain connects TRBV7-2 to TRBJ2-2; a possible D gene is TRBD2 (5 bases). The CDR3 loop spans 15 amino acids. CDR1 and CDR2 from the germline V gene are SGHTA and FQGNSA. Between the trimmed V and J ends, which lost 4 bases and 5 bases, there was a span of 14 bases. CDR3 sequence reads: CASSYGPPGTGELFF. CDR3 sequence (DNA): TGTGCCAGCAGCTATGGCCCCCCGGGGACCGGGGAGCTGTTTTTT.

The genes are TRBV12-3 or TRBV12-4 and TRBJ2-2; D uncertain. Trimming took off 8 bases at V and 3 bases at J, with 10 bases between the two ends. The CDR3 runs to 13 residues. CDR3 in DNA: TGTGCCAGCGGCTTTGCAGACACCGGGGAGCTGTTTTTT. This encodes CASGFADTGELFF.

The chain uses TRBV3-1 and TRBJ1-1; D call uncertain. V lost 8 bases and J 7 bases, leaving 11 bases between the germline ends. Germline-derived CDR1 and CDR2 are LGHDT and YNNKEL (reference sequence). The length of the CDR3 is 11 residues. CDR3 DNA sequence: TGTGCCAGCGGGCCGTGGGGTGAAGCTTTCTTT. This sequence encodes CASGPWGEAFF.

This clonotype has only a few counts. The chain couples TRBV27 to TRBJ1-2, with 8 bases matching TRBD1. Germline V CDR1 and CDR2: MNHEY, SMNVEV (reference sequence). The length of the CDR3 is 15 residues. With 5 bases clipped from V and 3 bases from J, the junction kept 8 bases outside the gene matches. Here the CDR3 reads CASSPRTGIDYGYTF. The CDR3 bases are TGTGCCAGCAGTCCCCGGACAGGGATCGACTATGGCTACACCTTC.

The chain is built from TRBV20-1 and TRBJ2-7; D ambiguous. The CDR3 runs 11 residues. The ends were cut back, 4 bases at V and 7 bases at J, with 11 bases in the middle. CDR1 and CDR2 (germline): DFQATT, SNEGSKA (reference sequence). DNA for the CDR3: TGCAGTGCTACGGTCTGGGGTGAGCAGTACGTC. This sequence encodes CSATVWGEQYV.